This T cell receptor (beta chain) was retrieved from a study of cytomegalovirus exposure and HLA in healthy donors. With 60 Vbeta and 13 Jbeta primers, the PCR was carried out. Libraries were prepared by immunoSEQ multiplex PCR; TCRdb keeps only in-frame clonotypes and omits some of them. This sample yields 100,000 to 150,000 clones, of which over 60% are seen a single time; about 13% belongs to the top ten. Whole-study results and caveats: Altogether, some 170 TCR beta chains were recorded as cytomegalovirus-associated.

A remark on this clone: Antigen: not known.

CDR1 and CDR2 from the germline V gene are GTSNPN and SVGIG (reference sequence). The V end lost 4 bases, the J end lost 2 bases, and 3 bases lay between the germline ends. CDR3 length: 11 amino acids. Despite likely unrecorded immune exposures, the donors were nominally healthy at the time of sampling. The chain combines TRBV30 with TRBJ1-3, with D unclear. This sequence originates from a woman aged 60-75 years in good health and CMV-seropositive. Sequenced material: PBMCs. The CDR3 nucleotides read TGTGCCTGGACAGCTGGAAACACCATATATTTT. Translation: CAWTAGNTIYF.